Listed here are 18 T cell receptor beta chains from one sample, sequenced in a study of molecular identifiers for immune sequencing clone quantification. One entry per CDR3 protein results from TCRdb running MiXCR on the PCR reads. The sample contains about 98,000 distinct CDR3 sequences, about 32% of which appear only once. Material: naive CD8+ T cells from blood, with Jurkat cell RNA spiked in. Noted subset: FACS-sorted CD8+CD4-CCR7+CD45RA+ naive T cells. The source of these receptors is a human donor in good health. Some libraries in this study had Jurkat cell RNA spiked in.

This clonotype has a single count. A single base separates this from a much larger clone, so it may be a read error. A read error is likely, as this CDR3 ends without the conserved phenylalanine or tryptophan. The genes are TRBV9 and TRBJ2-3; D unclear. V dropped 4 bases and J dropped 5 bases, with 11 bases sitting between them. CDR1 is SGDLS, CDR2 YYNGEE, per germline. There are 13 residues in the CDR3. DNA for the CDR3: TGTGCCAGCAGCCTCGAGATTGTAGATACGCAGTATTAT. This gives the protein CASSLEIVDTQYY.

The chain carries TRBV29-1 and TRBJ1-3; 8 bases map to TRBD1. CDR3 length: 15 amino acids. Unmatched junction bases numbered 4, after V lost 0 bases and J lost 3 bases. The V gene's germline CDR1 is SQVTM and CDR2 ANQGSEA. CDR3 DNA: TGCAGCGTTGAAGATTCCGGGACAGGTGGAAACACCATATATTTT. Amino acids: CSVEDSGTGGNTIYF.

A note on this clonotype: A read error may produce the germline difference seen at one junction end. The DNA of the CDR3 is TGCGGCGTTGAAGATGGCGGACTAGCGGGAGTTTCATACAATGAGCTGTTCTTC. It is translated as CGVEDGGLAGVSYNELFF. V usage is TRBV29-1 and J usage is TRBJ2-1, with 13 bases fitting TRBD2. The CDR3 is 18 amino acids. Germline values: CDR1 SQVTM, CDR2 ANQGSEA.

The V gene is TRBV7-2, the J gene TRBJ2-5; perhaps TRBD1 as D (5 bases). Trimming took 1 base from V and 3 from J, leaving 9 bases between them. Germline V gene lookup returns CDR1 SGHTA and CDR2 FQGNSA. The CDR3 runs to 14 residues. This chain's CDR3 is CASSLVTAKETQYF. The CDR3 DNA sequence: TGTGCCAGCAGCTTAGTGACAGCAAAAGAGACCCAGTACTTC.

The rearrangement joins TRBV4-3 to TRBJ2-7; D possibly matches TRBD1 or TRBD2 (5 bases each). Germline V gene lookup returns CDR1 LGHNA and CDR2 YSLEER. V was pared by 1 base and J by 5 bases, with 15 bases between. This CDR3 spans 15 amino acids. The CDR3 loop reads CASSQVAGAGDEQYF. The CDR3 DNA sequence: TGCGCCAGCAGCCAAGTGGCCGGGGCTGGGGACGAGCAGTACTTC.

Only a few counts were recorded for this clonotype. One junction end does not reproduce the germline sequence, and a read error may be involved. The V and J genes are TRBV10-3 and TRBJ2-7, with 7 bases lining up with TRBD1. Germline V CDR1 and CDR2: ENHRY, SYGVKD. This CDR3 contains 15 residues. CDR3 region: CAISEATGYSYVQYF. CDR3 coding DNA: TGTGCCATCAGTGAGGCGACAGGGTACTCCTACGTGCAGTACTTC.

The chain joins TRBV28 to TRBJ2-3; 12 bases line up with TRBD2. The germline V gene encodes CDR1 MDHEN and CDR2 SYDVKM. The CDR3 has 17 amino acids. V shed 3 bases and J 5 bases; nucleotides not matched to a gene: 9. The CDR3 nucleotides read TGTGCCAGCAGTTTGGGTCTAGCGGGAGGGCCCATAGATACGCAGTATTTT. This gives the protein CASSLGLAGGPIDTQYF.

This chain uses TRBV29-1 with TRBJ2-3; 7 nucleotides line up with TRBD2. The trim removed 4 bases at V and 4 bases at J, leaving 11 bases unmatched. The CDR3 sequence is 15 residues long. CDR1 and CDR2 from the germline V gene are SQVTM and ANQGSEA. The CDR3 nucleotides are TGCAGCGTTGCCTCCCTAGCGGCCTGGGCAGATACGCAGTATTTT. The encoded protein is CSVASLAAWADTQYF.

The J gene is TRBJ2-5, the V gene TRBV10-3; 12 nucleotides line up with TRBD1. Germline V gene data show CDR1 as ENHRY and CDR2 as SYGVKD. V dropped 6 bases and J dropped 5; count of bases not matched to a gene: 7. CDR3 length equals 15 residues. CDR3 residues: CAIRDRDRGLETQYF. CDR3 in DNA: TGTGCCATCAGGGACCGGGACAGGGGGCTTGAGACCCAGTACTTC.

This chain links TRBV11-1 with TRBJ2-2; 9 bases fit TRBD1. The CDR3 has 15 amino acids. Germline V lookup: CDR1 SGHAT, CDR2 FQDESV (reference sequence). V dropped 5 bases and J dropped 5; count of bases not matched to a gene: 6. The CDR3 here is CASSVYRGQTGELFF. For the CDR3, the DNA is TGTGCCAGCAGCGTCTACAGGGGGCAGACCGGGGAGCTGTTTTTT.

This chain uses TRBV7-6 with TRBJ1-1; no clear D gene. Germline lookup yields CDR1 SGHVS and CDR2 FNYEAQ. Trimming pared 0 bases from V and 7 bases from J, leaving 9 bases between. This CDR3 comprises 13 residues. The CDR3 here is CASSLALQDEAFF. The CDR3 DNA is TGTGCCAGCAGCTTAGCGCTTCAGGATGAAGCTTTCTTT.

This chain joins TRBV27 and TRBJ2-7; D gene ambiguous. CDR1 MNHEY and CDR2 SMNVEV come from the germline V gene (reference sequence). The CDR3 spans 10 residues. V was shortened by 9 bases and J by 7 bases, with 10 bases between the two germline ends. CDR3 bases: TGTGCCAGTGGGTGGGGTGAGCAGTACTTC. Translated: CASGWGEQYF.

The chain recombines TRBV28 with TRBJ2-7, with 7 positions matching TRBD2. J gave up 0 bases and V 4 bases, and 9 bases lay outside the gene matches. The CDR3 is 16 amino acids. CDR1 MDHEN and CDR2 SYDVKM come from the germline V gene. The CDR3 protein is CASSSIAGPTSYEQYF. Written as DNA, the CDR3 is TGTGCCAGCAGTTCTATAGCGGGCCCGACCTCCTACGAGCAGTACTTC.

The chain joins TRBV4-2 to TRBJ2-7, with 10 positions matching TRBD1. With 3 bases clipped from V and 3 bases from J, the junction kept 8 bases outside the gene matches. Looked up from germline, CDR1 is LGHNA and CDR2 is YNFKEQ. The CDR3 has 16 amino acids. CDR3 nucleotide sequence: TGTGCCAGCAGCCACCAGACAGGGGGCGCAGGCTACGAGCAGTACTTC. Its translation: CASSHQTGGAGYEQYF.

This clonotype was detected ten times or more. The chain employs TRBV7-9 and TRBJ1-3; TRBD1 matches at 7 bases. Germline CDR1 is SEHNR and CDR2 is FQNEAQ (reference sequence). The length of the CDR3 is 15 residues. V lost 6 bases to trimming and J lost 2 bases; unmatched junction nucleotides: 7. CDR3 sequence (DNA): TGTGCCAGCAGTATCTTCGACAGGGCTGGAAACACCATATATTTT. This codes for CASSIFDRAGNTIYF.

The V and J genes are TRBV11-2 and TRBJ2-7; D could derive from TRBD1 or TRBD2 (5 bases each). The germline V gene encodes CDR1 SGHAT and CDR2 FQNNGV. Trimming shortened V by 2 bases and J by 5 bases, and 13 bases separated the two germline ends. The CDR3 sequence is 14 residues long. The CDR3 nucleotides are TGTGCCAGCAGCTTACAGGGAGCTTTAAACGAGCAGTACTTC. This gives the protein CASSLQGALNEQYF.

The V call is TRBV9, the J call TRBJ2-3; 10 bases match TRBD2. This CDR3 region has 17 residues. J was trimmed by 1 base and V by 1 base; bases with no gene match: 6. Looked up from germline, CDR1 is SGDLS and CDR2 is YYNGEE. CDR3: CASSVLAGEGGTDTQYF. CDR3 in DNA: TGTGCCAGCAGCGTACTAGCGGGAGAGGGGGGCACAGATACGCAGTATTTT.

This chain links TRBV4-1 with TRBJ2-1; weak D call: TRBD2 (5 bases). V gave up 1 base and J gave up 4 bases, with 14 bases separating them. The CDR3 consists of 16 residues. CDR1 is MGHRA and CDR2 is YSYEKL in the germline V gene. CDR3 nucleotides: TGCGCCAGCAGCCAAGTGAGGGCCGGGTATTACAATGAGCAGTTCTTC. Translated: CASSQVRAGYYNEQFF.